This T cell receptor beta chain was recorded in a study of PD-L1 blockade in urothelial cancer. Germline-derived CDR1 and CDR2 are MNHEY and SVGAGI. The CDR3 length is 13 residues. Deletions cut 6 bases from V and 9 bases from J, with 12 bases between. Profiling relied on immunoSEQ multiplex PCR, and the TCRdb table lists in-frame clones only, not all of them. Of some 20,000 clones detected, approximately 86% appear once; the ten largest clones hold more than 3%. This TCR came from a man in his fifties or sixties with urothelial cancer. Source: PBMCs, taken around atezolizumab (anti-PD-L1) treatment. The chain employs TRBV6-5 and TRBJ1-6; D gene ambiguous. DNA of the CDR3: TGTGCCAGCAGAAGCCCTGGTTTTTCACCCCTCCACTTT. Its translation is CASRSPGFSPLHF.